This T cell receptor beta chain stems from a study of T-cell reconstitution after alpha-beta-depleted transplantation in children. This CDR3 contains 13 residues. Germline trimming cut 7 bases from V and 7 bases from J; bases unmatched to any gene: 7. Using unique molecular identifiers, the investigators prepared the TCRbeta library. MiXCR, applied by TCRdb to the PCR reads, yields one record per CDR3 protein. The table lists some 600,000 distinct CDR3 sequences, approximately 16% of them singletons. The chain recombines TRBV12-3 or TRBV12-4 with TRBJ2-1, with 7 bases that match TRBD1. This specimen consisted of PBMCs from the stem cell graft donor, obtained from the stem cell graft. The sequence derives from a human donor who donated a stem cell graft to a child with acute myeloid leukemia. CDR3 region: CASTSPQGNEQFF. The CDR3 DNA sequence: TGTGCCAGCACTTCCCCACAGGGGAATGAGCAGTTCTTC.